The 5 T cell receptor beta chains listed next were all sequenced from one sample in a study of breast tumors, draining lymph nodes, adjacent tissues. Samples came from axillary lymph nodes draining the breast cancer. TCRdb called the multiplex PCR reads again in MiXCR, with one record for every CDR3 protein. The sample holds about 270,000 distinct CDR3 sequences, 30% seen once. Sequencing input: axillary lymph node tissue. Receptors originate from a female donor with breast cancer. Some clones in this sample may be carry-over from other donors' samples.

This rearrangement joins TRBV29-1 to TRBJ2-3; 9 nucleotides align to TRBD2. Germline CDR1 reads SQVTM; CDR2 reads ANQGSEA. The CDR3 has 16 residues. CDR3 loop: CTGWASGDPSTDTQYF. The CDR3 DNA reads TGCACCGGTTGGGCTAGCGGGGATCCTAGCACAGATACGCAGTATTTT.

This clonotype came up many times. The rearrangement uses TRBV12-3 or TRBV12-4 and TRBJ2-2; D is uncertain. This CDR3 spans 14 amino acids. Trimming shortened V by 5 bases and J by 5 bases, and 12 bases separated the two germline ends. The CDR3 region has the DNA TGTGCCAGCAGTCCCCCCACCCCGACCGGGGAGCTGTTTTTT. Translation: CASSPPTPTGELFF.

Many counts were recorded for this clonotype. This chain links TRBV3-1 with TRBJ1-5; weak D call: TRBD1 (6 bases). The germline gives CDR1 LGHDT, CDR2 YNNKEL (reference sequence). With 1 base removed from V and 6 bases from J, the gap between germline ends came to 10 bases. The CDR3 spans 14 residues. The CDR3 protein is CASSQGQAGQPQHF. CDR3 DNA: TGTGCCAGCAGCCAAGGACAGGCTGGTCAGCCCCAGCATTTT.

This clonotype occurred a few times. A much larger clone lies one base from this, so it may be a read error. This chain links TRBV5-8 with TRBJ1-2, with D uncertain. CDR1 is SGHTS, CDR2 YDEGEE, per germline. CDR3 length: 10 residues. The CDR3 spells CAGSSVRYTF. In DNA, the CDR3 is TGTGCCGGCAGCTCTGTCCGCTACACCTTC.

This clonotype was found many times. The V gene is TRBV7-8, the J gene TRBJ2-5, with 8 bases matching TRBD2. J lost 4 bases, V lost 5 bases, and 6 bases had no gene match. Germline V gene sequence: CDR1 SGHVS, CDR2 FQNEAQ. This CDR3 has 14 amino acids. CDR3 residues: CASSLPLAGETQYF. CDR3 DNA: TGTGCCAGCAGCCTCCCGCTAGCGGGAGAGACCCAGTACTTC.